This T cell receptor (beta chain) is from a study of blood T cell repertoires in COVID-19. Study-level information: The United States, Italy and Spain provided the acute and convalescent COVID-19 samples. PBMCs, B-cell-depleted T cells, or T cells were the source of the cDNA or gDNA that made up the material.

The germline V gene has CDR1 MNHEY and CDR2 SMNVEV (reference sequence). Germline trimming cut 8 bases from V and 5 bases from J; bases unmatched to any gene: 12. The CDR3 spans 16 residues. In the original workflow: The authors estimated nucleated cell counts from reference gene primer amplification. Assay used: immunoSEQ multiplex PCR; TCRdb lists only in-frame clones, some missing. The DNA gave D and trimming, while V, J and clone size come from that table. Found here are 150,000 to 200,000 clones, around 82% of them singletons; the top ten hold more than 9.5%. The material sequenced was peripheral blood. The source of this sequence is a man in his sixties with active or convalescent COVID-19. The J gene is TRBJ2-2, the V gene TRBV27, with 9 bases matching TRBD1. CDR3 DNA: TGTGCCAGCTCCAAAGGGGTCGGACAGGGGACCGGGGAGCTGTTTTTT. Protein sequence: CASSKGVGQGTGELFF.